What follows are 11 T cell receptor beta chains derived from one specimen sequenced in a study of regulatory T cells. Amplification used 52 TRBV primers and 13 TRBJ primers. Some clones are missing from TCRdb's copy, which holds only in-frame ones; the method was immunoSEQ multiplex PCR. Found here are about 18,000 clones, about 92% of them singletons; the top ten hold over 30%. The specimen was CD8+ T cells sorted from blood. These TCRs come from a person in their late teens or twenties with CD3G deficiency.

The CDR3 nucleotides read TGTGCCAGCAGCTTATCGATGGGCCAGCCCCAGCATTTT. It codes for CASSLSMGQPQHF. The chain has TRBV7-2 and TRBJ1-5; D is ambiguous. The CDR3 sequence is 13 residues long. The V end was cut by 2 bases, the J end by 7 bases, with 9 bases between. CDR1 is SGHTA and CDR2 is FQGNSA in the germline V gene.

The V and J genes are TRBV14 and TRBJ2-1; 10 nucleotides align to TRBD2. Germline loops: CDR1 SGHDN, CDR2 FVKESK. The V and J ends lost 4 bases and 5 bases, in that order; junction bases with no gene match: 8. The CDR3 is made up of 16 amino acids. CDR3 nucleotide sequence: TGTGCCAGCAGCCCCGGACTAGCGGCATACAACAATGAGCAGTTCTTC. It specifies CASSPGLAAYNNEQFF.

This chain connects TRBV19 to TRBJ2-3; the match to TRBD1 covers 12 bases. The CDR3 sequence is 19 residues long. Trimming removed 3 bases from V and 2 bases from J; junction bases left unmatched: 12. The germline CDR1 and CDR2 sequences are LNHDA and SQIVND (reference sequence). The CDR3 spells CASSITPGTGGPPTDTQYF. CDR3 coding DNA: TGTGCCAGTAGTATTACTCCCGGGACAGGGGGCCCCCCCACAGATACGCAGTATTTT.

The genes are TRBV28 and TRBJ2-7; D might be TRBD1 (6 bases). V was pared by 6 bases and J by 3 bases, with 15 bases between. The germline gives CDR1 MDHEN, CDR2 SYDVKM. This CDR3 has 14 residues. Written as DNA, the CDR3 is TGTGCCAGCAGCGCCGGGACAACTTACTACGAGCAGTACTTC. Translating gives CASSAGTTYYEQYF.

The gene calls are TRBV28 and TRBJ2-7, with 7 nucleotides matching TRBD2. CDR3 size: 12 residues. CDR1 and CDR2 (germline): MDHEN, SYDVKM. Trimming at V came to 3 bases and at J to 5 bases, leaving 1 base not matched to a gene. Written as DNA, the CDR3 is TGTGCCAGCAGTTTCGCGGGGGACGAGCAGTACTTC. Translating it yields CASSFAGDEQYF.

The chain combines TRBV4-1 with TRBJ2-1; the match to TRBD2 covers 7 bases. The CDR3 runs to 13 residues. Germline V CDR1 and CDR2: MGHRA, YSYEKL. Trimming at V came to 1 base and at J to 7 bases, leaving 1 base not matched to a gene. The chain's CDR3 is CASSQVGGNEQFF. Written as DNA, the CDR3 is TGCGCCAGCAGCCAAGTGGGGGGGAATGAGCAGTTCTTC.

V usage is TRBV4-1 and J usage is TRBJ2-7, with D perhaps TRBD1 (5 bases). This CDR3 region has 14 residues. Germline values: CDR1 MGHRA, CDR2 YSYEKL. V lost 4 bases and J 0 bases, leaving 10 bases between the germline ends. The CDR3 spells CASSPKQVSYEQYF. The CDR3 DNA follows: TGCGCCAGCAGCCCAAAACAGGTCTCCTACGAGCAGTACTTC.

Only one count was recorded for this clone. The chain links TRBV7-8 to TRBJ2-4; 7 bases agree with TRBD2. There are 16 residues in the CDR3. With 8 bases clipped from V and 5 bases from J, the junction kept 15 bases outside the gene matches. CDR1 SGHVS and CDR2 FQNEAQ come from the germline V gene. The CDR3 loop is CASAGDPSRGENIQYF. In DNA form, the CDR3 reads TGTGCCAGCGCGGGGGATCCCTCCCGAGGAGAAAACATTCAGTACTTC.

The chain joins TRBV6-5 to TRBJ2-3, with D perhaps being TRBD1 or TRBD2 (6 bases each). CDR1 is MNHEY, CDR2 SVGAGI, per germline. V was trimmed by 6 bases and J by 5 bases, leaving 15 bases between them. The CDR3 loop spans 14 amino acids. The CDR3 DNA reads TGTGCCAGCAGCTCCGGGGGCCCTTTAGATACGCAGTATTTT. Its protein product is CASSSGGPLDTQYF.

This chain joins TRBV30 and TRBJ2-7, with D possibly TRBD1 on 6 matching bases. The CDR3 covers 12 residues. From germline, CDR1 is GTSNPN and CDR2 SVGIG (reference sequence). Trimming removed 6 bases at V and 9 bases at J, with 18 bases between. CDR3: CACRQADLWQYF. The CDR3 region has the DNA TGTGCCTGCAGACAGGCAGACTTGTGGCAGTACTTC. Supplemented by reference TRBV30 and TRBJ2-7, the full variable domain reads SQTIHQWPATLVQPVGSPLSLECTVEGTSNPNLYWYRQAAGRGLQLLFYSVGIGQISSEVPQNLSASRPQDRQFILSSKKLLLSDSGFYLCACRQADLWQYFGPGTRLTVT.

The chain employs TRBV30 and TRBJ2-3, with TRBD1 matching over 7 bases. The germline V gene has CDR1 GTSNPN and CDR2 SVGIG (reference sequence). J was trimmed by 1 base and V by 8 bases; bases with no gene match: 9. The CDR3 has 14 amino acids. CDR3 coding DNA: TGTGCCAAGGACAGGTTTCTTTGCACAGATACGCAGTATTTT. Residues: CAKDRFLCTDTQYF.